This T cell receptor (beta chain) came from a study of cytomegalovirus exposure and HLA in healthy donors. About this clone: Its antigen is still unknown.

The V and J ends lost 10 bases and 3 bases respectively, with 12 bases between them. Germline CDR1 reads MNHEY; CDR2 reads SMNVEV (reference sequence). CDR3 size: 12 residues. The data were produced by immunoSEQ multiplex PCR, yet TCRdb's version contains in-frame clones alone and is incomplete. The sample shows approximately 140,000 clones, approximately 86% of them seen only once. Findings and limits, study-wide: The authors enumerated over 150 TCR beta chains as linked to cytomegalovirus.

The TCR comes from a man younger than 35 in good health and CMV-seropositive. Sequencing was done on a sample of PBMCs. V gene TRBV27 combines with J gene TRBJ1-2; D remains unclear. The chain's CDR3 is CATLRADYGYTF. The CDR3 DNA sequence: TGTGCCACCCTACGTGCGGACTATGGCTACACCTTC.